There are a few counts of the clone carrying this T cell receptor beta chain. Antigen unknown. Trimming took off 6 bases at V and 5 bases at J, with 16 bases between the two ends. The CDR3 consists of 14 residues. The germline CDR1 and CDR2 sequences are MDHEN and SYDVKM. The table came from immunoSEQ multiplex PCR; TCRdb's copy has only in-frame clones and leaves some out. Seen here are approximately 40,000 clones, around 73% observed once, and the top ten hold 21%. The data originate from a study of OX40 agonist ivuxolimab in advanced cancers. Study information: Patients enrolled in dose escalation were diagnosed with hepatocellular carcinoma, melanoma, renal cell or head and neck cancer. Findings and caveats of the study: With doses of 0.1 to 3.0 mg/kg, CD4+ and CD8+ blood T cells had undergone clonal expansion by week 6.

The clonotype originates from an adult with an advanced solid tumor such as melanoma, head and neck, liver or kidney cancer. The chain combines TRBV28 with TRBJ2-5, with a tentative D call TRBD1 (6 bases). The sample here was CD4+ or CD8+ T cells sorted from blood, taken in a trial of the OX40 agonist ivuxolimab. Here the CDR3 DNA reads TGTGCCAGCAGCTGGGCACAGGGTGAGGAGACCCAGTACTTC. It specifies CASSWAQGEETQYF.